Sequencing of this T cell receptor beta chain was carried out in a study of CD8 T cells in ankylosing spondylitis. Study-wide results and caveats: A motif in TCR beta, a set of 8 or 9 highly homologous variants, appeared characteristic of ankylosing spondylitis blood. Researchers report that disease-linked clones proved CD8+ and relatively rare in peripheral blood.

Germline assignment: CDR1 SGDLS and CDR2 YYNGEE. The CDR3 is made up of 13 amino acids. The junction had 2 bases not matched to a gene; V was cut back by 3 bases and J by 4 bases. This clonotype came up many times. Its antigen remains unidentified. The TCR beta libraries were generated through quantitative 5'-RACE incorporating molecular barcodes. TCRdb re-derived calls from the 5' RACE reads in MiXCR, one entry per CDR3 protein. Of some 40,000 distinct CDR3 sequences in the sample, roughly 3.1% are singletons; the top ten hold 2.5% to 3%. Sequenced sample: blood, either unsorted or a sorted T cell fraction (not recorded which). The clonotype originates from a male donor with ankylosing spondylitis or in good health (not recorded which). This chain uses TRBV9 with TRBJ2-5; TRBD2 agrees at 8 bases. This CDR3 reads CASSAGLAETQYF. In DNA form, the CDR3 reads TGTGCCAGCAGCGCTGGACTAGCAGAGACCCAGTACTTC.